This TCR beta chain was recorded in a study of shared T cell receptors in the human thymus. Assay used: immunoSEQ multiplex PCR; TCRdb lists only in-frame clones, some missing. The sample contains hundreds of thousands of clones, roughly 90% of which appear only once. The germline V gene has CDR1 SGDLS and CDR2 YYNGEE. Trimming stripped 2 bases from V and 0 bases from J, with 7 bases between. The CDR3 covers 14 residues. This sample also belongs to another study, concerning human thymus T cells. That paper notes: Serving as donors were healthy Finnish infants, each of whom was having open corrective surgery for congenital heart defects. Thymus tissue for the work was resected from patients undergoing corrective heart surgery. Thymic and blood repertoires appeared to carry a bias in their V and J gene usage. Related research has reported that thymic repertoires overlap highly among unrelated individuals.

This rearrangement joins TRBV9 to TRBJ2-3; TRBD1 might be the D (6 bases). The sequenced sample consisted of thymocytes. This clonotype originated in a boy less than two years old with a congenital heart defect. The CDR3 region has the DNA TGTGCCAGCAGCGTCGACAGGAGCACAGATACGCAGTATTTT. Its translation: CASSVDRSTDTQYF.